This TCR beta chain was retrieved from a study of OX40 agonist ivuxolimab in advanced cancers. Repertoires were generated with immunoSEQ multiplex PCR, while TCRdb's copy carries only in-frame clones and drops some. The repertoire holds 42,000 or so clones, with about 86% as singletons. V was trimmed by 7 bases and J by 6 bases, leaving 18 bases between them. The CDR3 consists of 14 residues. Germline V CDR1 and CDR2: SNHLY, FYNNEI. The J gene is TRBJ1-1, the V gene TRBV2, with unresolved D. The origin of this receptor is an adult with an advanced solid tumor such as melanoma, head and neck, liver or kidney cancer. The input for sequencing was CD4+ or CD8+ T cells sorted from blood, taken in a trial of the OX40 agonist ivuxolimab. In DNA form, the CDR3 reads TGTGCCAGCACCGGACCCCGGGAAAGCGCTGAAGCTTTCTTT. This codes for CASTGPRESAEAFF.